This T cell receptor (beta chain) appears in the sequencing data of a study of cytomegalovirus exposure and HLA in healthy donors. General study points: In a later analysis, HLA-associated beta chains showed higher expansion and lower generation probabilities than comparable chains. Being productive about 90% or about 30% of the time was typical of most TCR beta V segments in an earlier analysis.

Use of 60 Vbeta and 13 Jbeta primers characterized the PCR. The method was immunoSEQ multiplex PCR; TCRdb's version includes in-frame clones alone and lacks a portion of them. The sample consists of under 60,000 clones, roughly 80% of them appearing once. There are a few counts of this clone. Its target is unknown. Germline V gene sequence: CDR1 MNHEY, CDR2 SMNVEV (reference sequence). Trimming removed 3 bases from V and 2 bases from J; junction bases left unmatched: 6. The CDR3 is 15 amino acids. This sequence was found in a woman aged 40 to 55 in good health and CMV-seropositive. Sequenced material: PBMCs. V is TRBV27 and J is TRBJ2-5, with TRBD2 matching 7 bases. CDR3 region: CASSLSAGEQETQYF. In DNA form, the CDR3 reads TGTGCCAGCAGTTTGAGCGCGGGGGAACAAGAGACCCAGTACTTC.